This TCR beta chain was recovered during a study of somatic mutations in cytotoxic T cells in rheumatoid arthritis (dated by TCRdb to the late 2010s). Looking at the study overall: Right after diagnosis and prior to the start of any treatment, approximately 30 ml EDTA of peripheral blood was drawn from patients. Some V beta antibody-stained T-cell populations were flow-sorted on a FACSAria II or Sony SH800 at nearly 100% purity, and sorted V beta1+ cells also underwent TCRB sequencing. Whether expanded CD8+ T-cell clones in untreated, newly diagnosed rheumatoid arthritis carry somatic mutations was the study question, and clonality was characterized with TCRB deep sequencing. TCRB deep sequencing was performed for some 60 rheumatoid arthritis patients and some 19 healthy controls. Patients and controls did not essentially differ in median age, which was nearly identical between the groups. Broad study findings and their caveats: CD8+ T-cell clonality did not differ significantly between rheumatoid arthritis patients and age-matched healthy controls. The expanded CD8+ clones had unknown antigen targets, and not appearing in virus-specific databases did not rule out that they were virus-specific. The slight underrepresentation of TRBV07 in patients was not corrected for multiple comparisons. Healthy controls showed no age-related increase in CD8+ clonality, whereas patients did (Spearman r=0.49). In about an eighth of the 65 patients, more than 20% of CD8+ cells belonged to the largest CD8+ clone, while several identical CD8+ TCRB sequences were shared between blood and synovial fluid.

CDR1 and CDR2 are read off the germline V gene as SGHVS and FQNEAQ. Inclusive of the bounding cysteine and phenylalanine, the CDR3 is 14 residues long. Solely the CDR3 DNA is kept, with 42 bases framed from the first base. Unmatched junction bases come to 1, with V trimmed by 4 bases and J by 2 bases. With regard to this clone: What this receptor recognizes is not known. No base qualities exist here, and no much larger clone lies one base off it.

The immunoSEQ assay was applied to genomic DNA for TCRB CDR3 sequencing. Processing in the source paper ran as follows. When patient CD8+ clones exceeding 1% were checked against published virus-specific TCRB sequences, only a few matched. Analyses were restricted to productive TCRB rearrangements. A clone was defined by a unique TCRB CDR3 sequence, and clonality was computed as a productive clonality index based on Shannon entropy. Repertoire overlap between two samples was calculated from the template counts of each clone relative to total templates per sample. A correlation with a Spearman r of roughly 0.66 was found between V-gene usage by flow cytometry and V-gene usage by TCRB sequencing. This immuneACCESS table, as held by TCRdb, lists in-frame sequences with V and J called but not all clones. Of the missing ones, under half trace to an unresolved V gene in checked studies; the others have no known cause. V and J calls and clone size are copied from that table; D and trimming were computed from the DNA. This sample is represented by 16,000 or so clones; nearly 80% of them were singletons. Together, the top ten hold 22% of the sample.

Flow cytometry confirmed the purity of CD4+ and CD8+ cells that had been isolated by positive magnetic bead selection on an AutoMACS. Initial screening for clonal expansions relied on flow cytometry with a TCR V beta antibody panel, after which sorted CD8+ fractions underwent TCRB deep sequencing for characterization. Isolation of peripheral blood mononuclear cells was done through Ficoll-Paque PLUS density gradient separation. Nucleospin Tissue or Tissue XS kits were used to extract DNA from CD4-enriched, CD8-enriched or PBMC samples, and a Qubit 2.0 fluorometer was used for quantification. Sequencing used CD8+ T cells sorted from blood. Recombination linked TRBV7-8 to TRBJ2-5, with 10 bases aligning to TRBD1. The clonotype originates from an adult with rheumatoid arthritis. The CDR3 region reads CASSSDRGQETQYF. The DNA is as follows: TGTGCCAGCAGCTCGGACAGGGGGCAAGAGACCCAGTACTTC.